This TCR beta chain was recovered during a study of blood T cell repertoires in COVID-19. Across the whole study: Acute and convalescent COVID-19 samples came from the United States, Italy and Spain. In each case, the material was cDNA or gDNA derived from T cells, B-cell-depleted T cells, or PBMCs.

The CDR3 is 15 amino acids. The V end lost 0 bases, the J end lost 8 bases, and 16 bases lay between the germline ends. Germline CDR1 and CDR2: GTSNPN and SVGIG (reference sequence). Original methodology: Reference gene primer amplification gave estimated nucleated cell counts. Profiled with immunoSEQ multiplex PCR; TCRdb holds only in-frame clones, not every one. The V and J calls and clone size were taken over from that table, and D and trimming were inferred from the DNA. The sample lists about 240,000 clones, about 86% occurring once. This clone has a handful of counts. The sequencing input was peripheral blood. The TCR sequence derives from a woman of 80 years or more with acute or convalescent COVID-19. The chain combines TRBV30 with TRBJ1-4; no firm D call. CDR3 DNA sequence: TGTGCCTGGAGTGTATCAAGGCCGGGAGGAGAAAAACTGTTTTTT. Translating gives CAWSVSRPGGEKLFF.